Detailed here is one TCR beta chain. Authors' data handling: Using reference gene primer amplification, nucleated cell counts were estimated. Here immunoSEQ multiplex PCR was the method, and the copy in TCRdb shows in-frame clones only, minus some. V, J and clone size are those of that table, while D and trimming were read from the DNA. Among 260,000 or so clones listed, approximately 91% were seen once. The entry originates in a study of blood T cell repertoires in COVID-19. Background on the study: The origin of the acute and convalescent COVID-19 samples was the United States, Italy and Spain. Nucleic acid was either cDNA or gDNA, and it came from T cells, B-cell-depleted T cells, or PBMCs.

This receptor was taken from a man younger than 30 with active or convalescent COVID-19. The sample consisted of peripheral blood.

CDR3 sequence reads: CASSRGHRQGYTF. The CDR3 DNA reads as TGCGCCAGCAGCCGCGGGCACCGTCAGGGCTACACCTTC. The rearrangement joins TRBV4-3 to TRBJ1-2; no reliable D call. V shed 4 bases and J shed 8 bases, with 14 bases lying between them. The CDR3 sequence is 13 residues long. Germline values: CDR1 LGHNA, CDR2 YSLEER.